This entry lists 20 T cell receptor beta chains sequenced from one sample in a study of shared clonotypes between healthy human individuals. Produced via immunoSEQ multiplex PCR; TCRdb's table is partial and in-frame only. The data contain nearly 2 million clones, approximately 95% of them seen just once; the ten biggest clones take up approximately 1.2%. Positively selected for CCR7, the CD45RO-negative cells used as naive CD8 cells excluded terminally differentiated effector memory CD45RA+ cells. The sample consisted of naive CD8+ T cells sorted from blood. The receptors were sampled from a man younger than 30 in good health.

The genes are TRBV9 and TRBJ1-4; 9 positions agree with TRBD1. The junction had 1 base not matched to a gene; V was cut back by 4 bases and J by 0 bases. This CDR3 contains 15 residues. The V gene's germline CDR1 is SGDLS and CDR2 YYNGEE. CDR3 amino acids: CASSRQGATNEKLFF. CDR3 sequence (DNA): TGTGCCAGCAGCCGACAGGGGGCAACTAATGAAAAACTGTTTTTT. Based on the CDR3 plus reference TRBV9 and TRBJ1-4, the full variable domain is DSGVTQTPKHLITATGQRVTLRCSPRSGDLSVYWYQQSLDQGLQFLIQYYNGEERAKGNILERFSAQQFPDLHSELNLSSLELGDSALYFCASSRQGATNEKLFFGSGTQLSVL.

This chain uses TRBV5-1 with TRBJ1-2, with TRBD1 matching over 9 bases. Germline CDR1 is SGHRS and CDR2 is YFSETQ. The junction had 9 bases not matched to a gene; V was cut back by 4 bases and J by 2 bases. The CDR3 is made up of 16 amino acids. The CDR3 loop reads CASSPGQGLTNYGYTF. The CDR3, as DNA: TGCGCCAGCAGCCCGGGACAGGGACTCACGAACTATGGCTACACCTTC. Complete variable domain (other parts from reference TRBV5-1 and TRBJ1-2): KAGVTQTPRYLIKTRGQQVTLSCSPISGHRSVSWYQQTPGQGLQFLFEYFSETQRNKGNFPGRFSGRQFSNSRSEMNVSTLELGDSALYLCASSPGQGLTNYGYTFGSGTRLTVV.

Details on this clone: This sample includes further DNA sequences coding for the same CDR3. The chain combines TRBV6-5 with TRBJ2-3, with a weak D call TRBD1 (6 bases). Trimming stripped 2 bases from V and 4 bases from J, with 10 bases between. Germline CDR1 reads MNHEY; CDR2 reads SVGAGI. The CDR3 has 14 amino acids. The CDR3 coding sequence is TGTGCCAGCAGTTACGTCAGGGGCGCAGATACGCAGTATTTT. It specifies CASSYVRGADTQYF.

The table lists this clone with a few counts. This sequence joins TRBV7-9 and TRBJ1-2, with D unresolved. Between the trimmed V and J ends, which lost 2 bases and 6 bases, there was a span of 13 bases. This CDR3 comprises 14 residues. Germline V lookup: CDR1 SEHNR, CDR2 FQNEAQ (reference sequence). Here the CDR3 reads CASSLPRVDDGYTF. The CDR3 coding sequence is TGTGCCAGCAGCTTACCCAGAGTCGATGATGGCTACACCTTC.

The genes are TRBV10-3 and TRBJ2-7; D ambiguous. The CDR3 contains 11 residues. V was cut by 7 bases and J by 3 bases, with 7 bases left in between. Germline CDR1 is ENHRY and CDR2 is SYGVKD. CDR3 in DNA: TGTGCCATCACTGACAACTACGAGCAGTACTTC. It translates to CAITDNYEQYF.

This chain connects TRBV6-5 to TRBJ1-5, with D unclear. This CDR3 contains 12 residues. The germline CDR1 and CDR2 sequences are MNHEY and SVGAGI. V was shortened by 6 bases and J by 0 bases, with 3 bases between the two germline ends. This chain's CDR3 is CASRVSNQPQHF. CDR3 DNA: TGTGCCAGCAGAGTTAGCAATCAGCCCCAGCATTTT.

The V call is TRBV10-3, the J call TRBJ1-2, with D perhaps matching TRBD1 (5 bases). Germline CDR1 reads ENHRY; CDR2 reads SYGVKD. Trimming stripped 0 bases from V and 14 bases from J, with 10 bases between. This CDR3 region has 11 residues. In nucleotides, the CDR3 is TGTGCCATCAGTGAGTCGGGGGAGGAGACCTTC. As protein: CAISESGEETF.

The V gene is TRBV29-1, the J gene TRBJ1-2; 7 nucleotides line up with TRBD1. This CDR3 has 15 residues. V dropped 1 base and J dropped 1; count of bases not matched to a gene: 6. CDR1 SQVTM and CDR2 ANQGSEA come from the germline V gene. CDR3 loop: CSVEGDSFHNYGYTF. As DNA, the CDR3 is TGCAGCGTTGAAGGGGACAGCTTTCATAACTATGGCTACACCTTC.

The chain links TRBV14 to TRBJ1-1; D remains unclear. V was trimmed by 0 bases and J by 1 base, leaving 6 bases between them. The germline V gene encodes CDR1 SGHDN and CDR2 FVKESK. The CDR3 length is 14 residues. Here the CDR3 reads CASSQDVENTEAFF. The DNA of the CDR3 is TGTGCCAGCAGCCAAGATGTCGAGAACACTGAAGCTTTCTTT.

The chain uses TRBV10-1 and TRBJ2-7, with TRBD2 as a possible D gene (6 bases). The CDR3 length is 14 residues. Germline loops: CDR1 WNHNN, CDR2 SYGVQD (reference sequence). V was cut by 6 bases and J by 0 bases, with 12 bases left in between. The CDR3 DNA reads TGCGCCAGCAGCCGGGACTCCGACTCCTACGAGCAGTACTTC. Its translation: CASSRDSDSYEQYF.

V and J are TRBV1 and TRBJ1-5. TRBV1 is annotated as a pseudogene. The CDR3 contains 18 residues. The CDR3 sequence is CTSSRLGGHAGFNQPQHF. The CDR3, as DNA: TGCACCAGCAGCCGACTCGGAGGGCACGCGGGGTTCAATCAGCCCCAGCATTTT.

This chain links TRBV5-6 with TRBJ1-1; possible D gene TRBD1, 6 bases. Germline V gene lookup returns CDR1 SGHDT and CDR2 YYEEEE. The ends were cut back, 5 bases at V and 0 bases at J, with 17 bases in the middle. This CDR3 comprises 16 residues. The CDR3 DNA reads as TGTGCCAGCAGGGTTCAGGACAGAATAATGAACACTGAAGCTTTCTTT. Residues: CASRVQDRIMNTEAFF.

The chain is built from TRBV19 and TRBJ1-2; D is unclear. V lost 2 bases, J lost 0 bases, and 7 bases lay in between. This CDR3 region has 14 residues. CDR1 and CDR2 from the germline V gene are LNHDA and SQIVND (reference sequence). This CDR3 reads CASSISTTNYGYTF. The CDR3 DNA sequence: TGTGCCAGTAGTATATCGACAACTAACTATGGCTACACCTTC.

This clone was observed once. The chain uses TRBV10-3 and TRBJ1-1; D is unclear. The CDR3 is made up of 13 amino acids. Germline assignment: CDR1 ENHRY and CDR2 SYGVKD. With 3 bases removed from V and 7 bases from J, the gap between germline ends came to 12 bases. As DNA, the CDR3 is TGTGCCATCAGTGACCCCGGGAGCCTTGAAGCTTTCTTT. This translates into CAISDPGSLEAFF.

The chain links TRBV11-2 to TRBJ1-1, with D maybe TRBD1 (6 bases). Germline V gene sequence: CDR1 SGHAT, CDR2 FQNNGV. The CDR3 loop spans 16 amino acids. Deletions cut 3 bases from V and 0 bases from J, with 14 bases between. The CDR3 nucleotides read TGTGCCAGCAGCTTCGCACGGACAGAGCTGAACACTGAAGCTTTCTTT. Encoded protein: CASSFARTELNTEAFF.

CDR3 sequence (DNA): TGTGCCAGCAGTTACGAGGGGGCCCAGGGCTACACCTTC. Translating it yields CASSYEGAQGYTF. The gene calls are TRBV6-5 and TRBJ1-2; 7 nucleotides match TRBD1. The V gene end was trimmed by 2 bases and the J gene end by 8 bases; junction bases not matched to a gene: 5. The V gene's germline CDR1 is MNHEY and CDR2 SVGAGI. CDR3 length equals 13 residues.

This chain uses TRBV6-5 with TRBJ2-4, with D hard to call. Germline CDR1 reads MNHEY; CDR2 reads SVGAGI. V was trimmed by 0 bases and J by 8 bases, leaving 8 bases between them. There are 13 residues in the CDR3. The CDR3 loop is CASSYSLLDIQYF. Here the CDR3 DNA reads TGTGCCAGCAGTTACTCGCTTTTAGACATTCAGTACTTC.

The chain carries TRBV10-2 and TRBJ2-3; D gene uncertain. With 8 bases removed from V and 2 bases from J, the gap between germline ends came to 5 bases. Germline V gene lookup returns CDR1 WSHSY and CDR2 SAAADI. This CDR3 comprises 11 residues. CDR3 DNA: TGCGCCAGCGGGATCACAGATACGCAGTATTTT. It translates to CASGITDTQYF.

The genes are TRBV6-1 and TRBJ2-7; D might be TRBD1 (6 bases). This CDR3 has 13 residues. Deletions cut 6 bases from V and 3 bases from J, with 12 bases between. Per the germline V gene, CDR1 is MNHNS and CDR2 is SASEGT. CDR3 in DNA: TGTGCCAGCAGGCCCGGACAGCTCTACGAGCAGTACTTC. Residues: CASRPGQLYEQYF.

V gene TRBV11-2 combines with J gene TRBJ2-1; TRBD1 aligns across 7 bases. Looked up from germline, CDR1 is SGHAT and CDR2 is FQNNGV. The CDR3 spans 17 residues. The J segment lost 6 bases and the V segment lost 1 base, leaving 12 bases of the junction unmatched. CDR3 in DNA: TGTGCCAGCAGCTTAGGAGGGGCAGGGGGATGGGGCAATGAGCAGTTCTTC. Translation gives CASSLGGAGGWGNEQFF.